These T cell receptor beta chains were read from a single sample in a study of OX40 agonist ivuxolimab in advanced cancers. Sequenced by immunoSEQ multiplex PCR; TCRdb stores in-frame clones only, minus some. The sample gives about 60,000 clones, around nine tenths of which show up once; roughly 0.6% is in the top ten. The specimen comprised CD4+ or CD8+ T cells sorted from blood, sampled in a trial of the OX40 agonist ivuxolimab. The receptor source for this set is an adult with an advanced solid tumor such as melanoma, head and neck, liver or kidney cancer. The CDR3 runs from the conserved cysteine through the conserved F or W. The D gene is left open where the match is weak. Part of the rows lack a size; the others show once, few, many or a class for expanded clones.

V	J	size	D	CDR3	DNA
TRBV4-3	TRBJ2-3	.	TRBD2	CASSHLSGDTDTQYF	TGCGCCAGCAGCCACCTGAGCGGGGACACAGATACGCAGTATTTT
TRBV14	TRBJ2-7	.	.	CASSQDNRAGEQYF	TGTGCCAGCAGCCAAGATAACAGGGCGGGGGAGCAGTACTTC
TRBV5-1	TRBJ2-7	.	.	CASSFGLAPPYEQYF	TGCGCCAGCAGCTTTGGGCTAGCTCCGCCCTACGAGCAGTACTTC
TRBV2	TRBJ2-1	.	.	CASTDGSGEQFF	TGTGCCAGCACCGATGGTAGCGGTGAGCAGTTCTTC
TRBV25-1	TRBJ1-5	.	.	CASSDRVDQPQHF	TGTGCCAGCAGTGACAGAGTTGATCAGCCCCAGCATTTT
TRBV4-1	TRBJ2-1	.	.	CASSQGLASYNEQFF	TGCGCCAGCAGCCAAGGGCTAGCGTCCTACAATGAGCAGTTCTTC
TRBV2	TRBJ1-3	.	.	CASSENGNTIYF	TGTGCCAGCAGTGAAAATGGAAACACCATATATTTT
TRBV28	TRBJ2-3	.	.	CASSPPRGVRSDTQYF	TGTGCCAGCAGTCCCCCGAGGGGGGTTCGGTCAGATACGCAGTATTTT
TRBV4-3	TRBJ2-7	.	.	CASSQEPISSYEQYF	TGCGCCAGCAGCCAAGAACCGATCAGCTCCTACGAGCAGTACTTC
TRBV4-2	TRBJ1-4	.	.	CASSQEAGMEKLFF	TGTGCCAGCAGCCAAGAGGCGGGTATGGAAAAACTGTTTTTT
TRBV6-1	TRBJ2-5	.	.	CASNRQGRETQYF	TGTGCCAGCAATCGGCAGGGAAGGGAGACCCAGTACTTC
TRBV7-8	TRBJ2-5	.	TRBD1	CASSSGQGLETQYF	TGTGCCAGCAGCTCGGGACAGGGGTTAGAGACCCAGTACTTC
TRBV6-1	TRBJ2-2	.	.	CASSDLVGELFF	TGTGCCAGCAGTGACCTCGTCGGGGAGCTGTTTTTT
TRBV5-1	TRBJ2-7	.	TRBD1	CASSWVGTGIYEQYF	TGCGCCAGCAGCTGGGTCGGGACAGGGATATACGAGCAGTACTTC
TRBV28	TRBJ1-5	.	.	CASSFSGFGPQHF	TGTGCCAGCAGTTTTTCCGGTTTCGGGCCCCAGCATTTT
TRBV28	TRBJ1-2	.	.	CASSLVSGENYGYTF	TGTGCCAGCAGTTTAGTTTCGGGGGAAAACTATGGCTACACCTTC
TRBV19	TRBJ2-2	once	.	CASTQSLGNTGELFF	TGTGCCAGTACCCAGTCCCTCGGTAACACCGGGGAGCTGTTTTTT
TRBV29-1	TRBJ2-1	.	.	CSSGGGDSSYNEQFF	TGCAGCTCTGGTGGGGGCGATTCCTCCTACAATGAGCAGTTCTTC
TRBV5-1	TRBJ2-5	.	.	CASSWGSQETQYF	TGCGCCAGCAGCTGGGGCTCTCAAGAGACCCAGTACTTC
TRBV19	TRBJ2-3	once	.	CASSIGSSTDTQYF	TGTGCCAGTAGTATAGGTAGTTCGACAGATACGCAGTATTTT
TRBV5-6	TRBJ1-2	.	.	CASSPGPPSGYTF	TGTGCCAGCAGCCCCGGACCGCCTAGTGGCTACACCTTC
TRBV18	TRBJ1-1	.	.	CASSPIDRVTEAFF	TGTGCCAGCTCACCAATCGACAGAGTAACTGAAGCTTTCTTT
TRBV4-1	TRBJ2-3	.	TRBD2	CASSLRASGTDTQYF	TGCGCCAGCAGCCTGCGGGCTAGCGGTACAGATACGCAGTATTTT
TRBV9	TRBJ2-7	.	.	CASSVGEGAYYEQYF	TGTGCCAGCAGCGTAGGGGAAGGAGCCTACTACGAGCAGTACTTC
TRBV5-1	TRBJ1-6	once	.	CASSPQTGLADSPLHF	TGCGCCAGCAGCCCACAAACAGGGTTGGCGGATTCACCCCTCCACTTT
TRBV30	TRBJ1-4	once	.	CAWRREGLDEKLFF	TGTGCCTGGAGACGAGAAGGTCTGGATGAAAAACTGTTTTTT
TRBV14	TRBJ1-2	.	TRBD1	CASSQPGTGGVFYGYTF	TGTGCCAGCAGCCAACCCGGGACAGGGGGCGTTTTCTATGGCTACACCTTC
TRBV5-1	TRBJ1-1	few	.	CASRADGQPNTEAFF	TGCGCCAGCAGGGCTGACGGGCAGCCGAACACTGAAGCTTTCTTT
TRBV11-2	TRBJ1-1	once	.	CASSTYKGLNTEAFF	TGTGCCAGCTCCACATATAAGGGGCTTAACACTGAAGCTTTCTTT
TRBV7-8	TRBJ1-5	once	TRBD1	CASSLIGQGLQPQHF	TGTGCCAGCAGCTTAATCGGACAGGGGTTACAGCCCCAGCATTTT
TRBV29-1	TRBJ1-2	few	TRBD1	CSVRQGGSGYTF	TGCAGCGTTCGACAGGGGGGAAGTGGCTACACCTTC
TRBV7-2	TRBJ1-5	once	.	CASSLGHSNQPQHF	TGTGCCAGCAGCTTAGGCCACAGCAATCAGCCCCAGCATTTT
TRBV29-1	TRBJ2-3	.	TRBD2	CSVDLTSGAQYF	TGCAGCGTTGACCTAACTAGCGGAGCCCAGTATTTT
TRBV5-4	TRBJ1-3	.	TRBD1	CASSAGTGGGNTIYF	TGTGCCAGCAGCGCCGGGACAGGAGGGGGAAACACCATATATTTT
TRBV27	TRBJ2-3	.	TRBD2	CASSFLAGGPSTDTQYF	TGTGCCAGCAGTTTCCTAGCGGGAGGGCCCAGCACAGATACGCAGTATTTT
TRBV11-3	TRBJ2-3	.	TRBD1	CASSFGQGGGDTQYF	TGTGCCAGCAGCTTCGGACAGGGTGGGGGAGATACGCAGTATTTT
TRBV7-9	TRBJ1-5	few	TRBD1	CASSKSTGSQPQHF	TGTGCCAGCAGCAAGTCGACAGGGAGTCAGCCCCAGCATTTT
TRBV5-1	TRBJ2-3	.	.	CASSTLGAKNTDTQYF	TGCGCCAGCAGTACTCTAGGGGCGAAAAACACAGATACGCAGTATTTT
TRBV4-3	TRBJ2-6	.	.	CASSQDVTGMPLVLTF	TGCGCCAGCAGCCAAGATGTCACAGGGATGCCGCTCGTCCTGACTTTC
TRBV18	TRBJ2-3	.	.	CASSPPSSSTDTQYF	TGTGCCAGCTCACCCCCCTCGAGCAGCACAGATACGCAGTATTTT
TRBV7-2	TRBJ2-1	.	.	CASSLEARGRSYNEQFF	TGTGCCAGCAGCTTAGAGGCACGGGGGCGCTCCTACAATGAGCAGTTCTTC
TRBV7-9	TRBJ2-2	.	.	CASSYTGELFF	TGTGCCAGCAGCTACACCGGGGAGCTGTTTTTT
TRBV15	TRBJ2-3	.	.	CATSREGAPDTQYF	TGTGCCACCAGCAGAGAGGGGGCTCCGGATACGCAGTATTTT
TRBV11-2	TRBJ1-2	few	.	CASSLVAGEYGYTF	TGTGCCAGCAGCTTAGTGGCGGGGGAGTATGGCTACACCTTC
TRBV9	TRBJ2-1	.	.	CASSETGYDNEQFF	TGTGCCAGCAGCGAAACAGGGTATGACAATGAGCAGTTCTTC
TRBV6-5	TRBJ2-1	.	TRBD2	CASSYGLGRDNEQFF	TGTGCCAGCAGTTACGGACTAGGGAGGGACAATGAGCAGTTCTTC
TRBV6-5	TRBJ1-5	.	.	CASSYGANSNQPQHF	TGTGCCAGCAGTTATGGAGCTAATAGCAATCAGCCCCAGCATTTT
TRBV19	TRBJ1-2	.	TRBD1	CASSGTGEYGYTF	TGTGCCAGTAGTGGGACAGGTGAATATGGCTACACCTTC
TRBV7-8	TRBJ2-7	.	TRBD2	CASRKIAGGPLEQYF	TGTGCCAGCAGGAAAATAGCGGGGGGGCCCCTCGAGCAGTACTTC
TRBV7-2	TRBJ2-5	.	TRBD2	CASSQLAGVIETQYF	TGTGCCAGCAGCCAACTAGCGGGAGTTATTGAGACCCAGTACTTC